This T cell receptor beta chain was profiled in a study of beta chain features in type 1 diabetes. This clone was detected only once. Every isolated RNA sample was fully reverse transcribed, so sequencing captured expressed TCRB transcripts. Using immunoSEQ multiplex PCR, the repertoire was profiled, and TCRdb retains in-frame clones only, with some absent. The sample has 300,000 to 450,000 clones, roughly 21% seen once. V dropped 8 bases and J dropped 4; count of bases not matched to a gene: 7. Germline V gene sequence: CDR1 MNHNS, CDR2 SASEGT. The CDR3 contains 14 residues. The chain recombines TRBV6-1 with TRBJ1-2; 10 bases agree with TRBD1. This receptor was obtained from a woman younger than 35 in good health. The sample was naive CD4+ T cells from blood. CDR3 in amino acids: CASCRDRGSYGYTF. CDR3 sequence (DNA): TGTGCCAGCTGTAGGGACAGGGGCAGCTATGGCTACACCTTC.